This TCR beta chain emerged from a study of cytomegalovirus exposure and HLA in healthy donors. Study findings and constraints: Indistinguishable V segments such as TRBV6-2 and TRBV6-3 were excluded. According to an earlier analysis, most TCR beta V segments yielded productive rearrangements about 90% or about 30% of the time. With high specificity and sensitivity, the classifier reportedly diagnosed cytomegalovirus status.

Researchers ran the PCR with 60 Vbeta and 13 Jbeta primers. TCRdb's copy holds only in-frame clones and misses some; the assay was immunoSEQ multiplex PCR. Among about 190,000 clones listed, about 84% were seen once. Looked up from germline, CDR1 is SGHTA and CDR2 is FQGNSA. The CDR3 extends over 14 amino acids. All the people who gave samples were healthy bone marrow donors. A remark on this clone: Its cognate antigen is unknown.

The sequence derives from a man in his fifties in good health and CMV-seronegative. This rearrangement joins TRBV7-2 to TRBJ2-5, with TRBD1 as a possible D gene (5 bases). The J call may be incorrect, as the DNA end agrees better with TRBJ2-7. The sequenced material came from PBMCs. CDR3 residues: CASSFDRVSYEQYF. The CDR3 coding sequence is TGTGCCAGCAGCTTCGACAGAGTTTCCTACGAGCAGTACTTC.